The clone carrying this TCR beta chain came up a few times. The sample comes from a study of CD8+CD57+ T cells in acquired aplastic anemia. Profiles of TCR beta VDJ and CDR3 were generated from a genomic DNA template. TCRdb recomputed calls from the reads with MiXCR, one row per CDR3 protein. The sample holds 35,000 to 45,000 distinct CDR3 sequences; 55% to 80% are singletons and the top ten take less than 25%. The receptor was derived from a human donor in good health, serving as a control. The material sequenced was sorted CD4+, CD8+, or CD8+CD57+ T cells (not recorded which) from PBMCs.

The DNA of the CDR3 is TGCGCCAGCAGCTTGGTAGGGGGCATACCGGACACTGAAGCTTTCTTT. It codes for CASSLVGGIPDTEAFF. The gene calls are TRBV5-1 and TRBJ1-1; 7 nucleotides align to TRBD1. The germline CDR1 and CDR2 sequences are SGHRS and YFSETQ. This CDR3 is 16 amino acids long. Trimming at V came to 0 bases and at J to 3 bases, leaving 8 bases not matched to a gene. The variable domain in full, completed from reference TRBV5-1 and TRBJ1-1, reads KAGVTQTPRYLIKTRGQQVTLSCSPISGHRSVSWYQQTPGQGLQFLFEYFSETQRNKGNFPGRFSGRQFSNSRSEMNVSTLELGDSALYLCASSLVGGIPDTEAFFGQGTRLTVV.